The entry below gives a single TCR beta chain sequence along with its context. How the authors handled the data: Using reference gene primer amplification, nucleated cell counts were estimated. TCRdb's copy holds only in-frame clones and misses some; the assay was immunoSEQ multiplex PCR. V, J and clone size derive from that table, while D and trimming were established from the DNA sequence. The repertoire holds about 160,000 clones, with around 85% as singletons. The data were obtained in a study of blood T cell repertoires in COVID-19. Study overall: T cells, B-cell-depleted T cells, or PBMCs supplied cDNA or gDNA.

Trimming took 2 bases from V and 6 from J, leaving 11 bases between them. The CDR3 covers 14 residues. The germline V gene encodes CDR1 MNHEY and CDR2 SVGEGT. The sample comprised peripheral blood. The gene calls are TRBV6-2 or TRBV6-3 and TRBJ2-1; possibly TRBD1 for D (5 bases). The sequence was collected from a man older than 75 with COVID-19, enrolled during active disease. CDR3 region: CASSYRGLTNEQFF. The CDR3, as DNA: TGTGCCAGCAGTTACAGGGGCTTGACCAATGAGCAGTTCTTC.